The 14 T cell receptor beta chains below all came from one sample that was sequenced in a study of OX40 agonist ivuxolimab in advanced cancers. Repertoires were generated with immunoSEQ multiplex PCR, while TCRdb's copy carries only in-frame clones and drops some. Among roughly 14,000 clones listed, 82% were seen once. The sample was CD4+ or CD8+ T cells sorted from blood, taken in a trial of the OX40 agonist ivuxolimab. The receptors were sampled from an adult with an advanced solid tumor such as melanoma, head and neck, liver or kidney cancer.

In this sample, this clone is medium-sized. The gene calls are TRBV5-4 and TRBJ2-7; possibly TRBD1 or TRBD2 for D (5 bases each). CDR3 length: 14 amino acids. Germline lookup yields CDR1 SGHNT and CDR2 YYREEE (reference sequence). Trimming pared 2 bases from V and 2 bases from J, leaving 11 bases between. In DNA, the CDR3 is TGTGCCAGCAGCTTAAGAGGGGACCCCTACGAGCAGTACTTC. Its protein is CASSLRGDPYEQYF.

The CDR3 sequence is CASTKEGLAGGPTDTQYF. For the CDR3, the DNA is TGTGCCAGCACTAAGGAGGGGTTAGCGGGAGGGCCAACAGATACGCAGTATTTT. The chain links TRBV7-9 to TRBJ2-3, with 11 bases that match TRBD2. Germline CDR1 and CDR2: SEHNR and FQNEAQ (reference sequence). The trim removed 7 bases at V and 3 bases at J, leaving 15 bases unmatched. This CDR3 comprises 18 residues.

By sample share, this clone is medium-sized. The V gene is TRBV5-4, the J gene TRBJ1-5, with TRBD1 as a possible D gene (5 bases). This CDR3 contains 16 residues. Germline CDR1 and CDR2: SGHNT and YYREEE (reference sequence). The V gene lost 0 bases and the J gene lost 5 bases, with 15 bases spanning the gap. The CDR3 coding sequence is TGTGCCAGCAGCTTGGCCTCGCAGGGACCGTATCAGCCCCAGCATTTT. Protein product: CASSLASQGPYQPQHF.

The chain is built from TRBV27 and TRBJ1-6; D is unresolved. Trimming removed 10 bases at V and 4 bases at J, with 11 bases between. The CDR3 sequence is 13 residues long. Germline loops: CDR1 MNHEY, CDR2 SMNVEV (reference sequence). CDR3 protein: CAIGPTYNSPLHF. CDR3 nucleotides: TGTGCCATCGGACCGACTTATAATTCACCCCTCCACTTT.

This chain links TRBV10-3 with TRBJ1-2, with D perhaps matching TRBD1 (6 bases). Germline V lookup: CDR1 ENHRY, CDR2 SYGVKD. V lost 10 bases and J lost 6, with 12 bases in between. CDR3 size: 11 residues. CDR3 in DNA: TGTGCCAGCGGGGGCGCGGATGGCTACACCTTC. Its translation is CASGGADGYTF.

The V and J genes are TRBV29-1 and TRBJ2-1, with D maybe TRBD1 (6 bases). The V end was cut by 7 bases, the J end by 4 bases, with 17 bases between. Germline lookup yields CDR1 SQVTM and CDR2 ANQGSEA. The CDR3 has 14 residues. CDR3 sequence reads: CSATGTSTYNEQFF. In DNA, the CDR3 is TGCAGCGCCACCGGGACATCTACATACAATGAGCAGTTCTTC.

The gene calls are TRBV19 and TRBJ1-5; 9 nucleotides line up with TRBD1. There are 15 residues in the CDR3. V was clipped by 3 bases and J by 4 bases; unmatched bases: 4. Germline CDR1 and CDR2: LNHDA and SQIVND (reference sequence). The CDR3 loop is CASSMFGQGNQPQHF. The CDR3 nucleotides are TGTGCCAGTAGTATGTTCGGACAGGGGAATCAGCCCCAGCATTTT.

Written as DNA, the CDR3 is TGCGCCAGCAGCACGAGGACTAGCGGGTTATCTGACGAGCAGTACTTC. Translating gives CASSTRTSGLSDEQYF. The chain carries TRBV5-1 and TRBJ2-7; TRBD2 agrees at 11 bases. In germline, CDR1 is SGHRS, CDR2 YFSETQ. V was clipped by 4 bases and J by 5 bases; unmatched bases: 11. The CDR3 is 16 amino acids.

This clone came up many times. The chain links TRBV6-5 to TRBJ2-7; 14 nucleotides align to TRBD2. The ends lost 6 bases at V and 6 bases at J; junction bases unmatched: 4. The CDR3 spans 14 residues. Germline V gene sequence: CDR1 MNHEY, CDR2 SVGAGI. The CDR3: CASRVGLAGGEQYF. The DNA for the CDR3 is TGTGCCAGCAGGGTCGGACTAGCGGGGGGCGAGCAGTACTTC.

V gene TRBV27 combines with J gene TRBJ2-3; 10 bases map to TRBD2. CDR1 and CDR2 from the germline V gene are MNHEY and SMNVEV (reference sequence). Losses at the gene ends were 6 bases for V and 3 bases for J; bases not matched to a gene: 9. The CDR3 extends over 16 amino acids. Written as DNA, the CDR3 is TGTGCCAGCAGGACTCTAGCGGGAGTCCCAACAGATACGCAGTATTTT. It encodes CASRTLAGVPTDTQYF.

CDR3 in DNA: TGTGCCAGCAGCCCCTCGGACTTGTACCAAGAGACCCAGTACTTC. Its translation: CASSPSDLYQETQYF. This rearrangement joins TRBV9 to TRBJ2-5, with D perhaps matching TRBD2 (5 bases). The V end was cut by 4 bases, the J end by 0 bases, with 13 bases between. Looked up from germline, CDR1 is SGDLS and CDR2 is YYNGEE. This CDR3 is built from 15 residues.

The V call is TRBV30, the J call TRBJ2-5; 12 bases fit TRBD2. The length of the CDR3 is 16 residues. The junction had 9 bases not matched to a gene; V was cut back by 2 bases and J by 5 bases. Germline values: CDR1 GTSNPN, CDR2 SVGIG (reference sequence). The CDR3 coding sequence is TGTGCCTGGAGTCCCGGACTAGCGGGGTCCTGGGAGACCCAGTACTTC. It yields the protein CAWSPGLAGSWETQYF.

The rearrangement uses TRBV9 and TRBJ1-1; no definite D call. Germline V CDR1 and CDR2: SGDLS, YYNGEE. The germline V and J ends were trimmed by 0 bases and 10 bases, with 10 bases remaining between them. The CDR3 loop spans 12 amino acids. The CDR3: CASSVGTSAAFF. The CDR3 DNA sequence: TGTGCCAGCAGCGTAGGGACCTCGGCAGCTTTCTTT.

J is TRBJ2-1 and V is TRBV4-3; no clear D gene. V lost 0 bases to trimming and J lost 5 bases, with 11 bases between them. Looked up from germline, CDR1 is LGHNA and CDR2 is YSLEER. CDR3 length equals 15 residues. CDR3 coding DNA: TGCGCCAGCAGCCAAGACAGGTCACCCCACAATGAGCAGTTCTTC. Encoded protein: CASSQDRSPHNEQFF.